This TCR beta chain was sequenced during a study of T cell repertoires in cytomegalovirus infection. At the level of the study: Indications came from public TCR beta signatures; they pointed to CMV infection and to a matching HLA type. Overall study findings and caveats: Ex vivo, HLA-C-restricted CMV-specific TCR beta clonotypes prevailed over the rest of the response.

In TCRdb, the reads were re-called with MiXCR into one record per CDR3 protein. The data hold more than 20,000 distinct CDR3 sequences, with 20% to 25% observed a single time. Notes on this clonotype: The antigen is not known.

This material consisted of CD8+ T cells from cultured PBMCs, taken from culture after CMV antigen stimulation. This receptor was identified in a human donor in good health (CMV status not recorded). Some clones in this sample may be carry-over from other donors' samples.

The CDR3 region has the DNA TGCAGTGCTAGAGAGGAGATCGACAGGATCTATAATTCACCCCTCCACTTT. Protein sequence: CSAREEIDRIYNSPLHF. J is TRBJ1-6 and V is TRBV20-1; D is possibly TRBD1 (6 bases). Germline V gives CDR1 DFQATT, CDR2 SNEGSKA (reference sequence). This CDR3 is built from 17 residues. The V end was cut by 0 bases, the J end by 3 bases, with 15 bases between.